This T cell receptor (beta chain) was retrieved from a study of T cells in Graves' hyperthyroidism and ophthalmopathy. Regions amplified from RNA transcripts were the TCR beta CDR3 regions. Using the HTBI primer set, a first-round RT-PCR was run on the TCR CDR3. TCRdb ran MiXCR on the multiplex PCR reads and lists one entry per CDR3 protein. The sample has hundreds of thousands of distinct CDR3 sequences; about 15% are singletons. As concerns this clonotype: As yet, its antigen is unknown. With a much larger clone just one base away, this may be a read error.

Disease duration under 2 months; hyperthyroidism patients were aged 18 to 65. Clinical symptoms, serum thyroxine, TRAb, thyroid ultrasound and orbital computed tomography informed diagnoses. The PBMCs studied were ones that came from 10 ml fresh peripheral blood. Study-wide points: In the blood, most expanded thyroid clonotypes above 0.001 appeared as well.

The V end was cut by 4 bases, the J end by 7 bases, with 17 bases between. The CDR3 runs to 14 residues. Germline V gene sequence: CDR1 SGHVS, CDR2 FQNEAQ. The sequenced material came from blood. This sequence joins TRBV7-8 and TRBJ2-7; unclear D gene. The clonotype was recovered from a woman aged 25 to 39 with Graves' hyperthyroidism. Here the CDR3 DNA reads TGTGCCAGCAGCTCCCTGGGCCCCAACAATGAGCAGTACTTC. It codes for CASSSLGPNNEQYF.